These T cell receptor beta chains were read from a single sample in a study of CD8+ T cells in alopecia areata. Assay used: immunoSEQ multiplex PCR; TCRdb lists only in-frame clones, some missing. The table has around 250,000 clones, roughly 69% seen once. Material: CD4+ T cells sorted from blood, obtained at week 0. Receptor source: a human donor with alopecia areata. Each CDR3 is given with its conserved first and last residue. A D gene is named only where the DNA matches it firmly. Clone size is stated in some rows and not others, as once, few, many or a class when expanded.

size	D	V	J	DNA	CDR3
once	.	TRBV30	TRBJ1-5	TGTGCCTGGAGTCTCGGGACTAACAATCAGCCCCAGCATTTT	CAWSLGTNNQPQHF
.	.	TRBV9	TRBJ1-5	TGTGCCAGCAGCGTCGAGGGGCTCGTGAATCAGCCCCAGCATTTT	CASSVEGLVNQPQHF
few	.	TRBV29-1	TRBJ2-1	TGCAGCGTTGACATCGCAGGGCTGTACAATGAGCAGTTCTTC	CSVDIAGLYNEQFF
once	.	TRBV30	TRBJ1-5	TGTGCCTGGAGTCGGGACAATTCCAATCAGCCCCAGCATTTT	CAWSRDNSNQPQHF
.	.	TRBV5-1	TRBJ2-3	TGCGCCAGCAGCTTTGCAGATACGCAGTATTTT	CASSFADTQYF
once	TRBD2	TRBV9	TRBJ2-6	TGTGCCAGCAGCGTAGCAGTTACTAGCGTTTCTGGGGCCAACGTCCTGACTTTC	CASSVAVTSVSGANVLTF
.	TRBD2	TRBV30	TRBJ2-7	TGTGCCTGGAGAACCGGGACTAGCGGGGCTCCCGAGCAGTACTTC	CAWRTGTSGAPEQYF
.	TRBD1	TRBV23-1	TRBJ2-7	TGCGCCAGCAGTCAAGGTCCTGGGACAGGGGTATACGAGCAGTACTTC	CASSQGPGTGVYEQYF
.	.	TRBV2	TRBJ1-5	TGTGCCAGCAAATGGACTGAGAGCGCGCATAATCAGCCCCAGCATTTT	CASKWTESAHNQPQHF
.	.	TRBV7-2	TRBJ2-7	TGTGCCAGCAGCACGCCTACAGGGCCCTACGAGCAGTACTTC	CASSTPTGPYEQYF
.	.	TRBV5-1	TRBJ1-2	TGCGCCAGCAGCTTTGGGGGCCTTAACTATGGCTACACCTTC	CASSFGGLNYGYTF
.	TRBD1	TRBV5-6	TRBJ2-5	TGTGCCAGCAGCTTCGGACAGGGGAAGACCCAGTACTTC	CASSFGQGKTQYF
.	.	TRBV7-8	TRBJ1-2	TGTGCCAGCAGCCCGCGGACAGCCTTAGCTAACTATGGCTACACCTTC	CASSPRTALANYGYTF
.	TRBD1	TRBV7-2	TRBJ2-7	TGTGCCAGCAGCTTTCCGGGACAGGGTAGGAACTACGAGCAGTACTTC	CASSFPGQGRNYEQYF
few	.	TRBV5-4	TRBJ2-7	TGTGCCAGCAGCCCATCGGTGGGGACCCAAGGAACTCACGAGCAGTACTTC	CASSPSVGTQGTHEQYF
.	TRBD2	TRBV29-1	TRBJ2-3	TGCAGCGTTCGGCGGGGGAATTCACAAGATACGCAGTATTTT	CSVRRGNSQDTQYF
once	TRBD2	TRBV4-3	TRBJ2-3	TGCGCCAGCAGCGTTAGCGGGGGGGGCACAGATACGCAGTATTTT	CASSVSGGGTDTQYF
.	.	TRBV4-2	TRBJ1-4	TGTGCCAGCAGCTTCAGAGAAAAACTGTTTTTT	CASSFREKLFF
.	.	TRBV29-1	TRBJ2-7	TGCAGCGCACGCGAGGAGCAGTACTTC	CSAREEQYF
.	TRBD1	TRBV30	TRBJ2-7	TGTGCCTGGTGTCCGTTGGACAGGGGTACGTGGCAGTACTTC	CAWCPLDRGTWQYF
few	TRBD2	TRBV5-1	TRBJ2-7	TGCGCCAGCAGCTGGGGACTAGCGGACTCCTACGAGCAGTACTTC	CASSWGLADSYEQYF
few	TRBD1	TRBV4-1	TRBJ1-4	TGCGCCAGCAGCCAACAGGGGACAGGGAGCGAAAAACTGTTTTTT	CASSQQGTGSEKLFF
.	TRBD1	TRBV29-1	TRBJ1-1	TGCAGCGGGGGGACAGTTGAAGCTTTCTTT	CSGGTVEAFF
few	.	TRBV10-3	TRBJ1-4	TGTGCCACCGCACCTCCCGGGGGTGAAAAACTGTTTTTT	CATAPPGGEKLFF
many	TRBD1	TRBV2	TRBJ1-4	TGTGCCAGCTCCAGGACAGGGAATGAAAAACTGTTTTTT	CASSRTGNEKLFF
.	.	TRBV2	TRBJ1-5	TGTGCCAGCAGTACAGAAAGCAATCAGCCCCAGCATTTT	CASSTESNQPQHF
few	.	TRBV29-1	TRBJ2-3	TGCAGCGTTGCCGTCGTTGGGGGTACGGCAGATACGCAGTATTTT	CSVAVVGGTADTQYF
once	.	TRBV11-2	TRBJ2-5	TGTGCCAGCAGTCGGTTGGATGAGGGCCGCGGCGAGACCCAGTACTTC	CASSRLDEGRGETQYF
.	.	TRBV5-1	TRBJ1-6	TGCGCCAGCAGCTTGGCCCTGTGGGATTCACCCCTCCACTTT	CASSLALWDSPLHF
.	.	TRBV13	TRBJ2-7	TGTGCCAGCCGGCGCGGAGCTACCGAGCAGTACTTC	CASRRGATEQYF
.	TRBD1	TRBV30	TRBJ2-4	TGTGCCTGGTGTCAAGGGGGCAGCAAAAACATTCAGTACTTC	CAWCQGGSKNIQYF
.	TRBD2	TRBV9	TRBJ2-3	TGTGCCAGCAGCGTAGCCGGGGGGGCAAACACAGATACGCAGTATTTT	CASSVAGGANTDTQYF
few	TRBD1	TRBV29-1	TRBJ1-4	TGCAGCGTTGAAGCCTCCGGGACAGGGAATGAAAAACTGTTTTTT	CSVEASGTGNEKLFF